This T cell receptor beta chain appears in the sequencing data of a study of OX40 agonist ivuxolimab in advanced cancers. Study conclusions and caveats: It was also the case that some nonresponders had low normalized T-cell clonal expansion.

Produced via immunoSEQ multiplex PCR; TCRdb's table is partial and in-frame only. The table shows 45,000 to 65,000 clones, with approximately 91% occurring only once. On this clone itself: Its antigen is undetermined.

Trimming removed 3 bases from V and 1 base from J, with 7 bases in between. The CDR3 contains 13 residues. Germline V gene data show CDR1 as SQVTM and CDR2 as ANQGSEA. This specimen consisted of CD4+ or CD8+ T cells sorted from blood, obtained in a trial of the OX40 agonist ivuxolimab. The origin of this receptor is an adult with an advanced solid tumor such as melanoma, head and neck, liver or kidney cancer. The J gene is TRBJ1-5, the V gene TRBV29-1; D might be TRBD1 (5 bases). CDR3 nucleotide sequence: TGCAGCGTTGAGACAGAGAGCAATCAGCCCCAGCATTTT. This sequence encodes CSVETESNQPQHF.